This TCR beta chain was found in a study of CD8+CD57+ T cells in acquired aplastic anemia. Study results and caveats: Controls and patients did not differ significantly in CD8+ Simpson's diversity.

The germline V and J ends were trimmed by 3 bases and 7 bases, with 13 bases remaining between them. The CDR3 sequence is 14 residues long. Per germline, CDR1 LNHDA and CDR2 SQIVND (reference sequence). In regard to this clonotype: Its specificity is not known.

Investigators profiled TCR beta VDJ and CDR3 from genomic DNA template. TCRdb reprocessed the reads with MiXCR, giving one entry per CDR3 protein. The table has about 64,000 distinct CDR3 sequences, around 50% seen once; the top ten hold under 3%. The clonotype originates from a human donor in good health, serving as a control. The chain couples TRBV19 to TRBJ1-5, with a tentative D call TRBD1 (5 bases). Sequencing used sorted CD4+, CD8+, or CD8+CD57+ T cells (not recorded which) from PBMCs. The CDR3, as DNA: TGTGCCAGTAGTATCTTGGGGGTCGGGCAGCCCCAGCATTTT. Translation: CASSILGVGQPQHF.